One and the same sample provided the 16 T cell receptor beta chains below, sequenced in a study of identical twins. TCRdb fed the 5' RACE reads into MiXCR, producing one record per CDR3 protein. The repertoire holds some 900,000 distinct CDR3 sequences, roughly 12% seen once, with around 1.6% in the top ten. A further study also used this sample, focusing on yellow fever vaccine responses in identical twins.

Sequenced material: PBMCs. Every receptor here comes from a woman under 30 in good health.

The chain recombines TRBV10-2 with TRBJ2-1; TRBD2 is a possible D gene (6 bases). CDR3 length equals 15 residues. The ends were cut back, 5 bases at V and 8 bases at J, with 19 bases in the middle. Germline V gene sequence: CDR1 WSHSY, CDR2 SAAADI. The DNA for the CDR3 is TGCGCCAGCAGTTCCCTAGCGAAAACAACCGATGAGCAGTTCTTC. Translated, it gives CASSSLAKTTDEQFF.

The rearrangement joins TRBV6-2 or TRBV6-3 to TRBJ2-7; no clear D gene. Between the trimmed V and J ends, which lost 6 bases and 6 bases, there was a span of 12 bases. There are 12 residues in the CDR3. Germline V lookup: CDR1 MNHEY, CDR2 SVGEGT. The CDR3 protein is CASSSNPGEQYF. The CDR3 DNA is TGTGCCAGCAGCTCAAACCCGGGCGAGCAGTACTTC.

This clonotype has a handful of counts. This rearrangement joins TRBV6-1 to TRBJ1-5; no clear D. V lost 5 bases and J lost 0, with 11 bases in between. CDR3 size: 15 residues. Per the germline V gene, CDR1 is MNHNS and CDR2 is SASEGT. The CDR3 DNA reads TGTGCCAGCAGTACCGGACGGTATAGCAATCAGCCCCAGCATTTT. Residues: CASSTGRYSNQPQHF.

The CDR3 DNA follows: TGTGCCTCCACCCAAGATACGTTCTGGCGGGCCAAAAACATTCAGTACTTC. Translating it yields CASTQDTFWRAKNIQYF. The V and J genes are TRBV3-1 and TRBJ2-4; no definite D call. The CDR3 extends over 17 amino acids. Deletions cut 11 bases from V and 1 base from J, with 24 bases between. The germline gives CDR1 LGHDT, CDR2 YNNKEL (reference sequence). The full variable domain, rest sourced from reference TRBV3-1 and TRBJ2-4, is DTAVSQTPKYLVTQMGNDKSIKCEQNLGHDTMYWYKQDSKKFLKIMFSYNNKELIINETVPNRFSPKSPDKAHLNLHINSLELGDSAVYFCASTQDTFWRAKNIQYFGAGTRLSVL.

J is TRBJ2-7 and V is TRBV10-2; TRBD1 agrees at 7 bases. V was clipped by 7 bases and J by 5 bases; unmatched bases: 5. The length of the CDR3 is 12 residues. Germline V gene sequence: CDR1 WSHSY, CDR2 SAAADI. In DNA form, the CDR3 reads TGCGCCAGCAAGACAGGGCAAAACGAGCAGTACGTC. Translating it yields CASKTGQNEQYV.

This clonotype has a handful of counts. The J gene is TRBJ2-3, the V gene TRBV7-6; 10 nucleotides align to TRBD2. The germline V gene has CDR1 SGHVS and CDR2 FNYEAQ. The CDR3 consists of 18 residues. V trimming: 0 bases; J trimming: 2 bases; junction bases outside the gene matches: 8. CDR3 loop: CASSLAIGLAGDTDTQYF. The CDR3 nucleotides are TGTGCCAGCAGCTTAGCGATTGGGCTAGCGGGGGACACAGATACGCAGTATTTT. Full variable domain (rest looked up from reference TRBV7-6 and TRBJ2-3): GAGVSQSPRYKVTKRGQDVALRCDPISGHVSLYWYRQALGQGPEFLTYFNYEAQQDKSGLPNDRFSAERPEGSISTLTIQRTEQRDSAMYRCASSLAIGLAGDTDTQYFGPGTRLTVL.

CDR3 residues: CAIHRGEVLADYNEQFF. The CDR3 region has the DNA TGTGCCATCCACAGGGGGGAAGTACTAGCGGACTACAATGAGCAGTTCTTC. The rearrangement joins TRBV7-9 to TRBJ2-1; D could derive from TRBD1 or TRBD2 (8 bases each). This CDR3 spans 17 amino acids. Germline loops: CDR1 SEHNR, CDR2 FQNEAQ (reference sequence). Trimming removed 10 bases from V and 3 bases from J, with 25 bases in between.

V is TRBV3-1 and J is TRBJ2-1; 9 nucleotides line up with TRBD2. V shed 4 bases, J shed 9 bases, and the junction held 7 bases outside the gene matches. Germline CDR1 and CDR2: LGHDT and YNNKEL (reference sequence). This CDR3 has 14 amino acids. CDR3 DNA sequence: TGTGCCAGCAGCCGGGCTAGCGGGAACATTGAGCAGTTCTTC. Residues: CASSRASGNIEQFF.

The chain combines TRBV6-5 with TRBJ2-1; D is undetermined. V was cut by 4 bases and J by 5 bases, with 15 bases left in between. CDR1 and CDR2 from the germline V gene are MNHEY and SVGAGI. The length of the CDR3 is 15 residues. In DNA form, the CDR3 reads TGTGCCAGCAGTTCTGGGGAATGGCGGAACAATGAGCAGTTCTTC. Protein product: CASSSGEWRNNEQFF.

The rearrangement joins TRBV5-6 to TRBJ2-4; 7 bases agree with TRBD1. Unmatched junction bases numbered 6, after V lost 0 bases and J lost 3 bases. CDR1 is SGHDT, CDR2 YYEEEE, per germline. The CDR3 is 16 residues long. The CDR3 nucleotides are TGTGCCAGCAGCTTGGAGGGGGCGCGAAGCAAAAACATTCAGTACTTC. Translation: CASSLEGARSKNIQYF.

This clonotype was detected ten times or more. For the CDR3, the DNA is TGTGCCAGCAGTGAAGGCCAGGGGGGTTACAATGAGCAGTTCTTC. It encodes CASSEGQGGYNEQFF. The gene calls are TRBV2 and TRBJ2-1; the D gene is possibly TRBD1 (7 bases). There are 15 residues in the CDR3. The germline V and J ends were trimmed by 1 base and 4 bases, with 11 bases remaining between them. CDR1 and CDR2 (germline): SNHLY, FYNNEI.

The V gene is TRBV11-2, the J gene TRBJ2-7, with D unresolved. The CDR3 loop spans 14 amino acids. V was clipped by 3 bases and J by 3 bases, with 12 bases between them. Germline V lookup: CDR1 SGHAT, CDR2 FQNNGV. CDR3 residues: CASSLDVSHYEQYF. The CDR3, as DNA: TGTGCCAGCAGCTTGGACGTTTCTCACTACGAGCAGTACTTC.

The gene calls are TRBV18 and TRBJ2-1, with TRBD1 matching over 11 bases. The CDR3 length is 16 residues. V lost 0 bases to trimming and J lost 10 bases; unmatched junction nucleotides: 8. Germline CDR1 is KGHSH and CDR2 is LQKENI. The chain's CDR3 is CASSPPDRGLPREQFF. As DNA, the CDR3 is TGTGCCAGCTCACCACCGGACAGGGGGCTACCCCGGGAGCAGTTCTTC.

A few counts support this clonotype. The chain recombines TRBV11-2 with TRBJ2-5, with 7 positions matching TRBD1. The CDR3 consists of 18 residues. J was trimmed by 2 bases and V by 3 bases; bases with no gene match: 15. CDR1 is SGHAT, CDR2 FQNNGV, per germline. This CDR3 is CASSFGTAYVLNQETQYF. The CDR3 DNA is TGTGCCAGCAGCTTTGGGACAGCTTATGTCCTTAATCAAGAGACCCAGTACTTC. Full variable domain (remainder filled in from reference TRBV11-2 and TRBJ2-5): EAGVAQSPRYKIIEKRQSVAFWCNPISGHATLYWYQQILGQGPKLLIQFQNNGVVDDSQLPKDRFSAERLKGVDSTLKIQPAKLEDSAVYLCASSFGTAYVLNQETQYFGPGTRLLVL.

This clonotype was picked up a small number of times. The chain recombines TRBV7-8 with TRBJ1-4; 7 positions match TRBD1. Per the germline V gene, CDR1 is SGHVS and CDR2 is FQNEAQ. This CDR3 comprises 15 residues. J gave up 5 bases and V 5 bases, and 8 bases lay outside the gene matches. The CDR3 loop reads CASSPTGTENEKLFF. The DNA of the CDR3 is TGTGCCAGCAGCCCCACAGGGACAGAGAATGAAAAACTGTTTTTT.

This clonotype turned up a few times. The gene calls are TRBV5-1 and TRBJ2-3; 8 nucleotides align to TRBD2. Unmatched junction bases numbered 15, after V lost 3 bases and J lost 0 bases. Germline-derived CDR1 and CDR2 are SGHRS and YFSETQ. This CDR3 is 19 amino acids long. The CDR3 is CASSYPDNRLAGSTDTQYF. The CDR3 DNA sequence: TGCGCCAGCAGCTATCCTGATAATCGATTAGCGGGGAGCACAGATACGCAGTATTTT.